This entry concerns a single T cell receptor beta chain. The PCR contained 60 Vbeta and 13 Jbeta primers. The repertoire was sequenced with immunoSEQ multiplex PCR; TCRdb's copy has only in-frame clones and lacks some. This sample has 90,000 to 150,000 clones, with roughly 65% found just once. Germline loops: CDR1 MNHNY, CDR2 SVGAGI (reference sequence). V was pared by 4 bases and J by 0 bases, with 13 bases between. This CDR3 contains 16 residues. This sample is drawn from a study of cytomegalovirus exposure and HLA in healthy donors. The TCR originated in a man aged 35 to 55 in good health and CMV-seropositive. The rearrangement uses TRBV6-6 and TRBJ1-3, with D uncertain. The sample comprised PBMCs. The CDR3 loop reads CASSFGSIFSGNTIYF. In DNA, the CDR3 is TGTGCCAGCAGTTTTGGCAGTATTTTCTCTGGAAACACCATATATTTT.